The clone carrying this T cell receptor (beta chain) was counted only a few times. Germline V CDR1 and CDR2: LGHDT, YNNKEL (reference sequence). The CDR3 runs 14 residues. V gave up 4 bases and J gave up 7 bases, with 14 bases separating them. This sample was taken from a study of patients and donors after allogeneic stem cell transplantation. One entry per CDR3 protein, called by TCRdb with MiXCR from the RT-PCR reads. The sample includes about 150,000 distinct CDR3 sequences, approximately 24% of them seen just once. The receptor was isolated from a human donor who was either an allogeneic HSCT recipient or a stem cell or donor lymphocyte infusion donor (not recorded which). It is not recorded whose cells these are; they may come from a transplant donor. This chain links TRBV3-1 with TRBJ1-5; D remains ambiguous. Input material: blood, either unsorted or a sorted T cell fraction (not recorded which). The CDR3 spells CASSPTSSDQPQHF. The DNA of the CDR3 is TGTGCCAGCAGCCCGACTTCGAGCGACCAGCCCCAGCATTTT. Looking up the rest from reference TRBV3-1 and TRBJ1-5 gives the full variable domain: DTAVSQTPKYLVTQMGNDKSIKCEQNLGHDTMYWYKQDSKKFLKIMFSYNNKELIINETVPNRFSPKSPDKAHLNLHINSLELGDSAVYFCASSPTSSDQPQHFGDGTRLSIL.